The T cell receptor beta chain described here comes from a study of early stage breast cancer tumors (dated 2017 in TCRdb). About the study as a whole: Of the 16 invasive breast tumors, some twelve were found to be estrogen receptor-positive, progesterone receptor-positive and HER2-negative. About 70% of the 12 ER+/PR+/HER2- tumors were invasive ductal carcinomas, while the other four were invasive lobular carcinomas. The average read coverage per sample was roughly 10-fold. The samples as a whole yielded under 3,500,000 detected templates, corresponding to about a million unique clonotypes.

The CDR3 goes from the cysteine to the phenylalanine over 15 residues. Only CDR3 DNA remains: 45 bases, in frame from the first base. CDR1 SEHNR and CDR2 FQNEAQ are derived from the germline V gene (reference sequence). The junction shows trimming of 5 bases on V and 5 bases on J, plus 19 bases between the germline ends. The research as a whole found: Compared with adjacent normal breast tissue, tumors had about 2.6-fold higher T cell density and higher clonality. Analysis by tumor subtype was prevented by the small cohort size. Enriched TCRB sequences shared across patients were found to be mostly commonly generated sequences that were unlikely to play an important role in the tumor microenvironment. Repertoires from blood resembled normal breast more closely than tumor, and using blood as a reference for each tissue separated tumor from normal in about 85% of the 16 patients. Chain pairing and functional markers such as CD4, CD8 and FOXP3 were missed by bulk genomic DNA sequencing of unsorted cells.

Of note for this clone: This receptor's antigen is unknown. Base quality data are lacking; no much larger clone is found one base away.

Each sample was amplified as two independent genomic DNA replicates: 0.45 to 0.5 ug for blood and about 1.4 ug for tumor or normal breast. Following the manufacturer's instructions, the ImmunoSeq Intro kit was used to carry out TCRB sequencing on genomic DNA. The multiplex PCR ran for 30 to 35 cycles using proprietary primers and spike-in control sequences for absolute quantification. Single-end 150-bp reads were used to sequence an 87-bp fragment spanning the CDR3 plus the flanking V and J genes. Each lane of an Illumina MiSeq running version 3.0 chemistry carried seven multiplexed samples, with two replicates apiece. The authors' analysis ran thus. Raw data were processed with the vendor's proprietary pipeline, and both replicates were merged into a single result per sample. To define clonotypes, the study grouped productive rearrangements that shared the V-gene family, CDR3 amino acid sequence and J-gene segment. Clonality was calculated as 1 minus the normalized Shannon entropy (Pielou evenness) of TCRB abundances. T cell density was estimated by dividing total templates by the number of input cells inferred from the DNA input amount. Recon with default parameters was used to estimate total repertoire diversity and clonality. Tumor-enriched clonotypes were defined as having over 0.1% abundance in tumor and at least 32-fold higher abundance than in normal breast. TCRdb obtained this table from immuneACCESS and retained in-frame rearrangements with V and J assigned. These tables miss some clones; where compared with another copy, unresolved V genes account for less than half of the shortfall, and the remainder is unexplained. Clone size and V and J calls were adopted from that table, with D and trimming inferred from the DNA. This sample lists 25,000 to 35,000 clones; about three fifths were detected once. 8.5% of the sample is held by the ten biggest clonotypes.

About 18-50 mg of tumor tissue was diced, and more than 2.5 ug of DNA was typically obtained. The study profiled bulk TCR beta-chain repertoires in matched peripheral blood, tumor and adjacent normal breast tissue taken from around 15 patients with early-stage breast cancer. After resection, visually identified tumor tissue was excised and placed in prechilled RNAlater. Tumor tissue (about 19-50 mg) was diced and homogenized in RLTplus buffer with beta-mercaptoethanol and antifoaming agent using a TissueLyser II. The Qiagen AllPrep DNA/RNA Mini kit was used to extract genomic DNA. The sample was breast tumor tissue. The TCR originated in a person between 50 and 60 years old with breast cancer. Recombination connected TRBV7-9 to TRBJ2-7, with a weak D call of TRBD1 (5 bases match). At the DNA level, the sequence is TGTGCCAGCAGCGCTTCTCCACAGGACCCGGACGAGCAGTACTTC. Its translation reads: CASSASPQDPDEQYF.